The clone carrying this T cell receptor beta chain was found a few times. The antigen is undetermined. This record belongs to a study of response to subunit inactivated influenza vaccine. Study results and caveats: The authors put forward the suggestion that each seasonal influenza vaccination may bring in only a limited number of new T cells.

TCRdb fed the RT-PCR reads into MiXCR, producing one record per CDR3 protein. The sample carries about 780,000 distinct CDR3 sequences, around 20% recorded once. CDR1 and CDR2 (germline): KGHSH, LQKENI. CDR3 length: 16 amino acids. The V end was cut by 6 bases, the J end by 8 bases, with 22 bases between. The sequence was obtained from a man aged 50 to 59 who received an inactivated influenza vaccine. The chain is built from TRBV18 and TRBJ2-2; D is uncertain. Sequencing was performed on PBMCs from blood, taken 5 days after vaccination. CDR3 sequence: CASSPTLTTIRGELFF. The CDR3 nucleotides are TGTGCCAGCTCCCCAACCCTGACAACGATACGGGGGGAGCTGTTTTTT.